The 32 T cell receptor beta chains below all came from one sample that was sequenced in a study of regulatory T cells in long-lasting Graves disease. CDR3 regions were amplified by Arm-PCR using iRepertoire HTBI primers to build TCR beta libraries. TCRdb independently ran MiXCR on the multiplex PCR reads; one entry per CDR3 protein. Of approximately 400,000 distinct CDR3 sequences listed, about 25% are singletons. The time point is: persistent/refractory GD, antithyroid drugs over 5 years with positive TRAb. PBMC RNA served as the TCR library source. Sequencing used peripheral blood mononuclear cells (PBMCs), obtained when the disease was refractory, from a patient treated with antithyroid drugs. Source of these receptors: a female donor with Graves disease.

There are many counts of this clonotype. The chain recombines TRBV7-3 with TRBJ2-2; TRBD2 might be the D (5 bases). V dropped 1 base and J dropped 2 bases, with 17 bases sitting between them. Germline CDR1 SGHTA, CDR2 FQGTGA. The CDR3 runs 18 residues. CDR3 loop: CASSLSLGRRFNTGELFF. CDR3 coding DNA: TGTGCCAGCAGCTTAAGTTTAGGGCGGAGGTTTAACACCGGGGAGCTGTTTTTT.

The chain combines TRBV5-1 with TRBJ1-1; the D gene is possibly TRBD1 (5 bases). V gave up 3 bases and J gave up 8 bases, with 20 bases separating them. This CDR3 has 15 residues. Germline values: CDR1 SGHRS, CDR2 YFSETQ. As DNA, the CDR3 is TGCGCCAGCAGCTCACGGGACGCAGATTTCCTCGAAGCTTTCTTT. As protein: CASSSRDADFLEAFF. The whole variable domain, filled in from reference TRBV5-1 and TRBJ1-1, reads KAGVTQTPRYLIKTRGQQVTLSCSPISGHRSVSWYQQTPGQGLQFLFEYFSETQRNKGNFPGRFSGRQFSNSRSEMNVSTLELGDSALYLCASSSRDADFLEAFFGQGTRLTVV.

The V call is TRBV12-3 or TRBV12-4, the J call TRBJ2-1; possibly TRBD2 for D (5 bases). CDR3 length: 19 residues. Trimming took 5 bases from V and 7 from J, leaving 30 bases between them. The CDR3 DNA reads as TGTGCCAGCAGTACCCGAGAATTCCGGGGTAAACGCAGGTCAAATGAGCAGTTCTTC. It is translated as CASSTREFRGKRRSNEQFF.

This clonotype has a count of ten or more. The gene calls are TRBV20-1 and TRBJ2-5, with 10 bases identical to TRBD2. The CDR3 has 15 residues. The germline V gene encodes CDR1 DFQATT and CDR2 SNEGSKA (reference sequence). V lost 4 bases and J lost 5; bases outside the gene matches: 10. The CDR3 coding sequence is TGCAGTGCTAAAACCGGGACTAGCGTAAGGGAGACCCAGTACTTC. This encodes CSAKTGTSVRETQYF.

This clonotype came up many times. This rearrangement joins TRBV28 to TRBJ2-5; D is possibly TRBD1 (6 bases). Germline assignment: CDR1 MDHEN and CDR2 SYDVKM. The CDR3 covers 15 residues. V dropped 5 bases and J dropped 3 bases, with 16 bases sitting between them. The CDR3 bases are TGTGCCAGCAGTGGCCCCCTCTGGACAGAAGAGACCCAGTACTTC. Translated: CASSGPLWTEETQYF.

The chain couples TRBV20-1 to TRBJ2-1; the match to TRBD2 covers 13 bases. This CDR3 comprises 16 residues. V was clipped by 6 bases and J by 7 bases; unmatched bases: 12. CDR1 and CDR2 from the germline V gene are DFQATT and SNEGSKA (reference sequence). CDR3 sequence: CSAPKGLAGVGNEQFF. The CDR3, as DNA: TGCAGTGCCCCCAAAGGACTAGCGGGGGTGGGGAATGAGCAGTTCTTC.

The chain employs TRBV6-1 and TRBJ1-6, with 7 bases that match TRBD1. In germline, CDR1 is MNHNS, CDR2 SASEGT. V shed 5 bases and J 7 bases; nucleotides not matched to a gene: 8. The CDR3 spans 15 residues. DNA for the CDR3: TGTGCCAGCAGTCGACGACAGGGAAGAAATTCACCCCTCCACTTT. It yields the protein CASSRRQGRNSPLHF.

This clonotype appeared many times. The chain is built from TRBV13 and TRBJ1-1; D is possibly TRBD1 (6 bases). The V end lost 6 bases, the J end lost 0 bases, and 14 bases lay between the germline ends. This CDR3 is built from 15 residues. Germline values: CDR1 PRHDT, CDR2 FYEKMQ (reference sequence). The CDR3 nucleotides are TGTGCCAGCAGACGAGCGGCAGGGGTGAACACTGAAGCTTTCTTT. It codes for CASRRAAGVNTEAFF.

This clonotype was counted between two and nine times. In nucleotides, the CDR3 is TGTGCCAGCAGCTCCCCCGGTGGGGATTGGGATGGCTACACCTTC. Protein product: CASSSPGGDWDGYTF. The V and J genes are TRBV5-4 and TRBJ1-2; D is undetermined. The CDR3 has 15 residues. The V end was cut by 3 bases, the J end by 6 bases, with 18 bases between. Per germline, CDR1 SGHNT and CDR2 YYREEE (reference sequence).

In this sample, this clonotype turned up many times. J is TRBJ1-1 and V is TRBV2, with D uncertain. The CDR3 spans 13 residues. The germline CDR1 and CDR2 sequences are SNHLY and FYNNEI. Trimming removed 4 bases from V and 2 bases from J, with 8 bases in between. CDR3 in DNA: TGTGCCAGCAGTGGATTGGCTAACACTGAAGCTTTCTTT. Protein: CASSGLANTEAFF.

In its sample, this clonotype was seen once. The chain uses TRBV5-6 and TRBJ2-7; either TRBD1 or TRBD2 may supply D (5 bases each). V was trimmed by 0 bases and J by 6 bases, leaving 10 bases between them. CDR1 and CDR2 from the germline V gene are SGHDT and YYEEEE. The CDR3 is made up of 13 amino acids. The CDR3 sequence is CASSLAGPAEQYF. The CDR3 coding sequence is TGTGCCAGCAGCTTGGCGGGGCCGGCCGAGCAGTACTTC.

V gene TRBV2 combines with J gene TRBJ1-2; D possibly corresponds to TRBD1 (6 bases). V was cut by 0 bases and J by 3 bases, with 8 bases left in between. The CDR3 totals 14 residues. Per germline, CDR1 SNHLY and CDR2 FYNNEI. As DNA, the CDR3 is TGTGCCAGCAGTGAAGCGGGGGGCGACTATGGCTACACCTTC. Protein sequence: CASSEAGGDYGYTF. Variable domain in full (rest from reference TRBV2 and TRBJ1-2): EPEVTQTPSHQVTQMGQEVILRCVPISNHLYFYWYRQILGQKVEFLVSFYNNEISEKSEIFDDQFSVERPDGSNFTLKIRSTKLEDSAMYFCASSEAGGDYGYTFGSGTRLTVV.

Note on this clonotype: A read error may be the cause here, since a much bigger clone is one base away. This chain uses TRBV6-1 with TRBJ2-7; 10 positions agree with TRBD2. The CDR3 contains 15 residues. In germline, CDR1 is MNHNS, CDR2 SASEGT. With V trimmed by 4 bases and J by 7 bases, 10 bases remained unmatched. The CDR3 DNA reads TGTGCCAGCAGTGGGACTAGCGGACGGGGGGGGGAGCAGTACTTC. Its protein product is CASSGTSGRGGEQYF.

This clonotype came up a few times. The rearrangement joins TRBV20-1 to TRBJ2-7; 13 bases match TRBD2. CDR1 DFQATT and CDR2 SNEGSKA come from the germline V gene (reference sequence). The junction had 8 bases not matched to a gene; V was cut back by 5 bases and J by 7 bases. CDR3 size: 14 residues. The CDR3 DNA reads as TGCAGTGCTCCCCGGACTAGCGGGAGCGAAGAGCAGTACTTC. Translated: CSAPRTSGSEEQYF.

The chain recombines TRBV2 with TRBJ2-1; TRBD2 matches 13 bases. Germline lookup yields CDR1 SNHLY and CDR2 FYNNEI. Germline trimming cut 8 bases from V and 4 bases from J; bases unmatched to any gene: 8. This CDR3 contains 16 residues. CDR3 sequence reads: CASALAGGRPYNEQFF. DNA for the CDR3: TGTGCCAGCGCACTAGCGGGAGGGCGTCCGTACAATGAGCAGTTCTTC.

In the case of this clonotype: The CDR3 does not end in the conserved phenylalanine or tryptophan, so this is likely a read error. V usage is TRBV7-9 and J usage is TRBJ2-7; possible D gene TRBD2, 6 bases. Trimming left V 0 bases short and J 3 bases short, with 9 bases between. The CDR3 extends over 14 amino acids. Germline V CDR1 and CDR2: SEHNR, FQNEAQ (reference sequence). The DNA for the CDR3 is TGTGCCAGCAGCTTAGCGGGGGGTAACTACGAGCAGTACCTC. Translating gives CASSLAGGNYEQYL.

This clonotype has a count of ten or more. CDR3: CASRFNEKLFF. Here the CDR3 DNA reads TGTGCCAGCAGATTTAATGAAAAACTGTTTTTT. The rearrangement joins TRBV27 to TRBJ1-4; D gene uncertain. The V gene's germline CDR1 is MNHEY and CDR2 SMNVEV (reference sequence). Trimming shortened V by 6 bases and J by 4 bases, and 3 bases separated the two germline ends. CDR3 size: 11 residues.

This clonotype was seen more than once but under ten times. The CDR3 sequence: CSASSSGLYNEQFF. CDR3 coding DNA: TGCAGTGCTAGTTCTAGCGGCCTTTACAATGAGCAGTTCTTC. The J gene is TRBJ2-1, the V gene TRBV20-1, with 7 bases identical to TRBD2. Germline V CDR1 and CDR2: DFQATT, SNEGSKA (reference sequence). V shed 3 bases and J 4 bases; nucleotides not matched to a gene: 6. The CDR3 has 14 amino acids.

J is TRBJ1-2 and V is TRBV19; a possible D gene is TRBD1 (6 bases). CDR3 length: 15 residues. Germline loops: CDR1 LNHDA, CDR2 SQIVND (reference sequence). Trimming pared 5 bases from V and 4 bases from J, leaving 17 bases between. The CDR3 reads CASSAGGAGVYGYTF. DNA of the CDR3: TGTGCCAGTAGTGCCGGAGGGGCAGGGGTCTATGGCTACACCTTC.

This clonotype showed up just a few times. The rearrangement links TRBV2 to TRBJ2-7, with D perhaps being TRBD1 or TRBD2 (5 bases each). The CDR3 runs to 14 residues. Germline lookup yields CDR1 SNHLY and CDR2 FYNNEI. V lost 6 bases, J lost 1 base, and 13 bases lay in between. CDR3 DNA: TGTGCCAGCAGCTTTGAGGGGCAGTCCTACGAGCAGTACTTC. It specifies CASSFEGQSYEQYF.

In this sample, this clonotype turned up many times. The gene calls are TRBV12-3 or TRBV12-4 and TRBJ2-1, with D possibly TRBD1 on 6 matching bases. V was cut by 0 bases and J by 4 bases, with 7 bases left in between. There are 14 residues in the CDR3. This CDR3 is CASSLARGYNEQFF. Here the CDR3 DNA reads TGTGCCAGCAGTTTAGCGAGGGGGTACAATGAGCAGTTCTTC.

This clonotype was seen ten or more times. This CDR3 reads CATSEDLQGPSEKLFF. CDR3 nucleotides: TGTGCCACCAGCGAAGACCTCCAGGGGCCCTCGGAAAAACTGTTTTTT. The V and J genes are TRBV15 and TRBJ1-4, with D possibly TRBD1 on 6 matching bases. CDR1 LNHNV and CDR2 YYDKDF come from the germline V gene (reference sequence). V was shortened by 5 bases and J by 8 bases, with 21 bases between the two germline ends. The length of the CDR3 is 16 residues.

In this sample, this clonotype turned up many times. The chain employs TRBV6-2 or TRBV6-3 and TRBJ2-7, with D tentatively TRBD1 (5 bases). Trimming took off 8 bases at V and 0 bases at J, with 17 bases between the two ends. CDR3 length: 15 residues. Germline loops: CDR1 MNHEY, CDR2 SVGEGT. CDR3 in amino acids: CASYGKGRVSYEQYF. CDR3 bases: TGTGCCAGCTATGGGAAGGGCAGGGTCTCCTACGAGCAGTACTTC.

This clonotype was observed at least ten times. The chain is built from TRBV6-2 or TRBV6-3 and TRBJ1-2; 7 nucleotides line up with TRBD1. J gave up 8 bases and V 2 bases, and 11 bases lay outside the gene matches. Germline loops: CDR1 MNHEY, CDR2 SVGEGT. There are 15 residues in the CDR3. The CDR3 DNA reads as TGTGCCAGCAGTTACATAGGACAGGAGGATATGGGCTACACCTTC. Residues: CASSYIGQEDMGYTF.

The V and J genes are TRBV28 and TRBJ2-7; 8 nucleotides agree with TRBD1. V lost 4 bases to trimming and J lost 3 bases; unmatched junction nucleotides: 2. Per germline, CDR1 MDHEN and CDR2 SYDVKM. The CDR3 has 13 amino acids. CDR3 nucleotides: TGTGCCAGCAGTTCCAGGGGGCTCTACGAGCAGTACTTC. The encoded protein is CASSSRGLYEQYF.

This clonotype has a handful of counts. This chain links TRBV19 with TRBJ1-1; a weak D match, TRBD1 (6 bases). Trimming left V 8 bases short and J 3 bases short, with 16 bases between. The CDR3 loop spans 14 amino acids. The germline CDR1 and CDR2 sequences are LNHDA and SQIVND (reference sequence). The CDR3 region is CASSGTTDYTEAFF. CDR3 coding DNA: TGTGCCAGTTCCGGGACAACCGATTACACTGAAGCTTTCTTT. Full variable domain (missing parts from reference TRBV19 and TRBJ1-1): DGGITQSPKYLFRKEGQNVTLSCEQNLNHDAMYWYRQDPGQGLRLIYYSQIVNDFQKGDIAEGYSVSREKKESFPLTVTSAQKNPTAFYLCASSGTTDYTEAFFGQGTRLTVV.

This clonotype was detected ten times or more. The chain employs TRBV5-1 and TRBJ1-1; TRBD1 is a possible D gene (5 bases). V dropped 6 bases and J dropped 0 bases, with 12 bases sitting between them. There are 14 residues in the CDR3. The V gene's germline CDR1 is SGHRS and CDR2 YFSETQ. CDR3 in amino acids: CASNPGTLNTEAFF. The CDR3 DNA reads TGCGCCAGCAACCCCGGGACCTTGAACACTGAAGCTTTCTTT.

This clonotype was recorded at least ten times. The genes are TRBV28 and TRBJ1-2; 8 bases are shared with TRBD1. CDR1 and CDR2 from the germline V gene are MDHEN and SYDVKM. The CDR3 contains 12 residues. Germline trimming cut 7 bases from V and 7 bases from J; bases unmatched to any gene: 5. The CDR3 bases are TGTGCCAGCACCCCTGGGACAGGTGGCTACACCTTC. It specifies CASTPGTGGYTF.

The chain combines TRBV7-2 with TRBJ2-5, with 9 bases that match TRBD2. The CDR3 spans 19 residues. The germline CDR1 and CDR2 sequences are SGHTA and FQGNSA. J lost 4 bases, V lost 2 bases, and 17 bases had no gene match. Here the CDR3 DNA reads TGTGCCAGCAGCTTAAGCGCGGGAGGGCGCCTTACCCTCCGAGAGACCCAGTACTTC. Protein: CASSLSAGGRLTLRETQYF.

This clonotype was observed at least ten times. The rearrangement links TRBV7-2 to TRBJ1-1; tentative D call: TRBD1 (6 bases). The CDR3 consists of 16 residues. The germline V gene has CDR1 SGHTA and CDR2 FQGNSA. Trimming took off 1 base at V and 7 bases at J, with 19 bases between the two ends. The CDR3 here is CASSLVSVGARSEAFF. The CDR3 nucleotides read TGTGCCAGCAGCTTAGTTAGCGTGGGGGCGCGGAGTGAAGCTTTCTTT.

Only a few counts were recorded for this clonotype. V is TRBV20-1 and J is TRBJ2-5, with D unresolved. Germline lookup yields CDR1 DFQATT and CDR2 SNEGSKA (reference sequence). This CDR3 is built from 13 residues. V lost 6 bases, J lost 2 bases, and 13 bases lay in between. CDR3 sequence (DNA): TGCAGTGCCGGCGTGGGCTCTCAAGAGACCCAGTACTTC. Amino acid sequence: CSAGVGSQETQYF.

This clonotype was seen repeatedly, ten times or more. The chain uses TRBV7-3 and TRBJ2-5; the D gene could be TRBD1 or TRBD2 (6 bases each). The germline CDR1 and CDR2 sequences are SGHTA and FQGTGA. CDR3 size: 15 residues. Trimming removed 5 bases from V and 5 bases from J, with 18 bases in between. In DNA, the CDR3 is TGTGCCAGCAGCCTCCAACCGGGGGCGAGGGAGACCCAGTACTTC. Amino acids: CASSLQPGARETQYF.